The source of this T cell receptor beta chain is a study of blood T cell repertoires in COVID-19 (dated by TCRdb to 2018 to 2021). In terms of the full investigation: The collaborator samples originated in the United States, Italy and Spain and spanned the acute and convalescent phases of COVID-19. The prospective study material was composed of cDNA or gDNA derived from T cells, B-cell-depleted T cells, or PBMCs. The dataset comprised deeply sampled blood TCRbeta repertoires from subjects exposed to, actively infected with, or recovered from COVID-19. The repertoires were released in a freely available public database intended as a resource for research on the immune response to SARS-CoV-2. Samples were obtained from the ongoing ImmuneRACE study (first 160 participants) and from 950 to 1,500 subjects provided by 6 global collaborators. Sample metadata almost always included a de-identified subject ID, COVID-19 status, age in years and sex. Where available, HLA class I and class II types were obtained from metadata supplied by the sample provider rather than from assay-based typing. Results the study describes overall, beyond this receptor: The quantity of clinical and demographic metadata differed by source and by participant and was supplied without curation.

One collaborating source in Seattle enrolled patients while the patients were actively infected and followed the patients over time throughout the course of disease. Collaborating institutions collected whole blood in K2EDTA tubes following their own protocols. For TCRbeta analysis, collaborators shipped samples as frozen whole blood, isolated PBMCs, or DNA extracted from either of those sample types. Relative to germline, V is missing 5 bases and J is missing 0 bases, with 4 bases of the junction outside any gene match. As encoded in the germline V gene (reference sequence), CDR1 is LNHDA while CDR2 is SQIVND. Reading from cysteine to phenylalanine, the CDR3 counts 15 amino acids. This entry keeps only the CDR3 DNA: 45 bases, framed from base 1. Details on this clone: What antigen it recognizes has not been identified. It has no much larger one-base neighbor in the sample; base qualities were not kept.

TCRbeta CDR3 regions were amplified from genomic DNA using the immunoSEQ Assay, a bias-controlled multiplex PCR. Concerning the study's data processing: Nucleated cell counts per sample were estimated from amplification of reference gene primers within the assay. To quantify the absolute abundance of each unique TCRbeta CDR3 rearrangement, sequence reads were collapsed and filtered. For each sample, productive Simpson clonality was calculated as the square root of Simpson's diversity index across productive rearrangements. Sourced from immuneACCESS, this table was stored by TCRdb with only in-frame sequences that have V and J called. A share of the clones is absent; for the studies checked, an unresolved V gene accounts for under half, and the remainder has no known explanation. That table furnishes V, J and clone size, whereas the DNA furnished D and trimming. The sample table holds 390,000 or so clones, of which about 90% were seen once. The ten largest clones take up 10% of the sample.

Material for sequencing was peripheral blood. The rearranged segments are TRBV19 and TRBJ2-3, with 8 central nucleotides matching TRBD2. The sequence was obtained from a woman aged 25 to 39 with COVID-19, enrolled during active disease. The CDR3 reads as follows: CASSLAGISTDTQYF. The sequence in DNA is TGTGCCAGTAGTTTAGCGGGGATTAGCACAGATACGCAGTATTTT.